The 15 T cell receptor beta chains reported below all come from one sample, sequenced in a study of T cells after yellow fever vaccination. TCRdb analysed the 5' RACE reads with MiXCR anew, one entry per CDR3 protein. The sample consists of under 80,000 distinct CDR3 sequences, approximately 7% of them appearing once. Material: CD8+ T cells sorted from PBMCs, obtained 15 days after the yellow fever booster vaccination. Source of these receptors: a man aged 30 to 39 who received the YFV17D yellow fever vaccine.

This clonotype was found many times. This chain joins TRBV19 and TRBJ2-1, with 11 bases lining up with TRBD2. Germline V gene sequence: CDR1 LNHDA, CDR2 SQIVND (reference sequence). The CDR3 covers 15 residues. The trim removed 3 bases at V and 10 bases at J, leaving 8 bases unmatched. The CDR3 DNA is TGTGCCAGTAGTATCCTACCGGGACTAGCGGTGGAGCAGTTCTTC. It specifies CASSILPGLAVEQFF.

This clonotype was observed at least ten times. The chain combines TRBV5-6 with TRBJ2-7; D may be TRBD2 (5 bases). This CDR3 has 14 amino acids. Germline V gives CDR1 SGHDT, CDR2 YYEEEE. V was trimmed by 0 bases and J by 0 bases, leaving 7 bases between them. CDR3 sequence reads: CASSLVEASYEQYF. The CDR3 DNA sequence: TGTGCCAGCAGCTTGGTGGAGGCCTCCTACGAGCAGTACTTC.

At least ten counts were recorded for this clonotype. The chain uses TRBV5-1 and TRBJ2-1; 9 nucleotides match TRBD2. Germline-derived CDR1 and CDR2 are SGHRS and YFSETQ. V was pared by 4 bases and J by 7 bases, with 9 bases of the junction left unmatched. The CDR3 covers 15 residues. The CDR3 nucleotides are TGCGCCAGCAGCATAGTAGCGGGAGTTAATAATGAGCAGTTCTTC. Translated, it gives CASSIVAGVNNEQFF. Drawing the rest from reference TRBV5-1 and TRBJ2-1, the complete variable domain is KAGVTQTPRYLIKTRGQQVTLSCSPISGHRSVSWYQQTPGQGLQFLFEYFSETQRNKGNFPGRFSGRQFSNSRSEMNVSTLELGDSALYLCASSIVAGVNNEQFFGPGTRLTVL.

Many counts were recorded for this clonotype. This chain connects TRBV7-9 to TRBJ2-7; no reliable D call. Germline lookup yields CDR1 SEHNR and CDR2 FQNEAQ (reference sequence). The CDR3 covers 15 residues. V was cut by 5 bases and J by 5 bases, with 19 bases left in between. The DNA of the CDR3 is TGTGCCAGCAGCCCCCTTTTGAGAACTAACGACGAGCAGTACTTC. Protein sequence: CASSPLLRTNDEQYF.

This clonotype was seen at least ten times. This chain uses TRBV28 with TRBJ2-3, with D perhaps given as TRBD1 or TRBD2 (5 bases each). The CDR3 is 15 amino acids. The germline V gene encodes CDR1 MDHEN and CDR2 SYDVKM. The ends were cut back, 6 bases at V and 8 bases at J, with 21 bases in the middle. The CDR3 sequence: CASRGVIAPRVTQYF. In DNA, the CDR3 is TGTGCCAGCAGGGGGGTGATAGCGCCCCGGGTTACGCAGTATTTT.

Many counts were recorded for this clonotype. The chain combines TRBV27 with TRBJ2-5; 7 nucleotides align to TRBD2. The CDR3 extends over 16 amino acids. V lost 3 bases and J lost 5; bases outside the gene matches: 12. CDR1 is MNHEY and CDR2 is SMNVEV in the germline V gene (reference sequence). The CDR3 is CASSLIGGGPGETQYF. CDR3 nucleotide sequence: TGTGCCAGCAGTTTGATTGGGGGAGGGCCGGGGGAGACCCAGTACTTC.

The chain links TRBV27 to TRBJ1-1; unclear D gene. This CDR3 has 13 residues. The V gene lost 2 bases and the J gene lost 5 bases, with 9 bases spanning the gap. Germline V gives CDR1 MNHEY, CDR2 SMNVEV (reference sequence). In DNA form, the CDR3 reads TGTGCCAGCAGTTTAGGGGTTTCGACTGAAGCTTTCTTT. Residues: CASSLGVSTEAFF.

As for this clonotype: A read error may be the cause here, since a much bigger clone is one base away. This rearrangement joins TRBV30 to TRBJ2-3, with no clear D. Per germline, CDR1 GTSNPN and CDR2 SVGIG (reference sequence). The CDR3 length is 13 residues. CDR3 loop: CAWSLLRTYTQYF. In DNA form, the CDR3 reads TGTGCCTGGAGTTTGTTACGCACATATACGCAGTATTTT. The variable domain in full, completed from reference TRBV30 and TRBJ2-3, reads SQTIHQWPATLVQPVGSPLSLECTVEGTSNPNLYWYRQAAGRGLQLLFYSVGIGQISSEVPQNLSASRPQDRQFILSSKKLLLSDSGFYLCAWSLLRTYTQYFGPGTRLTVL.

This clonotype was seen repeatedly, ten times or more. The rearrangement links TRBV20-1 to TRBJ2-7; D uncertain. The CDR3 loop spans 12 amino acids. Trimming took 6 bases from V and 0 from J, leaving 9 bases between them. The germline V gene has CDR1 DFQATT and CDR2 SNEGSKA (reference sequence). This chain's CDR3 is CSAYWLSYEQYF. Here the CDR3 DNA reads TGCAGTGCATATTGGCTCTCCTACGAGCAGTACTTC.

This clonotype was detected ten times or more. V is TRBV4-3 and J is TRBJ2-1, with unresolved D. The germline V gene encodes CDR1 LGHNA and CDR2 YSLEER. V was pared by 0 bases and J by 2 bases, with 11 bases between. The CDR3 contains 16 residues. The CDR3 sequence: CASSQDQDLTYNEQFF. CDR3 DNA sequence: TGCGCCAGCAGCCAAGATCAGGACCTCACCTACAATGAGCAGTTCTTC.

In its sample, this clonotype was seen many times. This chain links TRBV7-9 with TRBJ2-3; D remains unclear. The germline V and J ends were trimmed by 7 bases and 6 bases, with 14 bases remaining between them. The CDR3 sequence is 13 residues long. Germline loops: CDR1 SEHNR, CDR2 FQNEAQ (reference sequence). Here the CDR3 reads CASTPPGRDTQYF. In DNA, the CDR3 is TGTGCCAGCACCCCCCCCGGGCGGGATACGCAGTATTTT.

This clonotype was detected ten times or more. This chain links TRBV6-5 with TRBJ1-2; maybe TRBD1 (5 bases). The CDR3 runs 14 residues. CDR1 MNHEY and CDR2 SVGAGI come from the germline V gene. Trimming took off 7 bases at V and 6 bases at J, with 18 bases between the two ends. This CDR3 reads CASTPQGGIDGYTF. The CDR3 nucleotides are TGTGCCAGCACCCCGCAGGGAGGAATCGATGGCTACACCTTC.

This clonotype occurred many times. The CDR3 DNA is TGTGCCAGCAGCCAAGGTATCAGGGACAATGAGCAGTTCTTC. Protein product: CASSQGIRDNEQFF. This chain uses TRBV4-2 with TRBJ2-1, with D maybe TRBD1 (5 bases). The germline CDR1 and CDR2 sequences are LGHNA and YNFKEQ. This CDR3 region has 14 residues. With 1 base removed from V and 5 bases from J, the gap between germline ends came to 9 bases.

This clonotype was counted many times. This chain uses TRBV11-2 with TRBJ2-5; no reliable D call. Trimming shortened V by 4 bases and J by 2 bases, and 14 bases separated the two germline ends. Looked up from germline, CDR1 is SGHAT and CDR2 is FQNNGV. The CDR3 runs 15 residues. The CDR3 nucleotides read TGTGCCAGCAGCTCAACCCGGGCCTCACAAGAGACCCAGTACTTC. As protein: CASSSTRASQETQYF.

This clonotype was recorded at least ten times. CDR3 nucleotide sequence: TGTGCCAGCAGCTTACCGGGGGTTGTAAGGGCCGGGGAGCTGTTTTTT. Amino acids: CASSLPGVVRAGELFF. The V and J genes are TRBV7-8 and TRBJ2-2, with D possibly matching TRBD2 (6 bases). CDR1 and CDR2 from the germline V gene are SGHVS and FQNEAQ. V was cut by 2 bases and J by 6 bases, with 16 bases left in between. The CDR3 has 16 amino acids. The entire variable domain, with the rest obtained from reference TRBV7-8 and TRBJ2-2, is as follows: GAGVSQSPRYKVAKRGQDVALRCDPISGHVSLFWYQQALGQGPEFLTYFQNEAQLDKSGLPSDRFFAERPEGSVSTLKIQRTQQEDSAVYLCASSLPGVVRAGELFFGEGSRLTVL.